This TCR beta chain was sequenced in a study of blood T cell repertoires in COVID-19 (TCRdb year 2020). Background for the entire study: Samples covering the acute and convalescent phases of COVID-19 were provided by collaborators in the United States, Italy and Spain. The prospective study material was composed of cDNA or gDNA derived from T cells, B-cell-depleted T cells, or PBMCs. Deeply sampled blood TCRbeta repertoires from subjects exposed to, actively infected with, or recovered from COVID-19 were included in the dataset. A freely available public database, intended as a resource for researchers studying the immune response to SARS-CoV-2, is where the repertoires were released. The samples were drawn from two sources: the first 160 participants of the ongoing ImmuneRACE study, and 950 to 1,500 subjects contributed by 6 global collaborators. Nearly every sample came with metadata listing a de-identified subject ID, COVID-19 status, age in years and sex. Where available, HLA class I and class II types were taken from metadata supplied by the sample provider and were not determined by assay-based typing.

TCRbeta CDR3 regions were amplified from genomic DNA by means of the immunoSEQ Assay, a bias-controlled multiplex PCR. Turning to the authors' computational methods: Nucleated cell counts per sample were estimated from amplification of reference gene primers within the assay. To quantify the absolute abundance of each unique TCRbeta CDR3 rearrangement, sequence reads were collapsed and filtered. For each sample, productive Simpson clonality was calculated as the square root of Simpson's diversity index over productive rearrangements. The table comes from immuneACCESS by way of TCRdb, which keeps in-frame sequences with V and J called. Part of the clones is missing from these tables; in studies checked, under half for an unresolved V gene and the rest for unknown reasons. That table is the source of V, J and clone size, and D and trimming were worked out from the DNA. A total of roughly 52,000 clones appear in this sample, about nine tenths of them only once. About 8.5% of the sample goes to the ten largest clones.

Notes on this clone: No cognate antigen has been identified for it. No quality values exist for individual bases; no much larger clone is one base distant.

Each collaborating institution followed its own protocols to collect whole blood in K2EDTA tubes. For TCRbeta analysis, collaborators shipped samples in one of three forms: frozen whole blood, isolated PBMCs, or DNA extracted from either of those sample types. Trimming accounts for 1 base at V and 6 bases at J, while the number of junction bases matched to no gene is 7. Spanning cysteine to phenylalanine, the CDR3 consists of 15 amino acids. Only the CDR3 DNA is retained, 45 bases long and in frame from the first base. For CDR1 and CDR2, the germline V gene lists SGHAT and FQNNGV. General conclusions and limits of the study: The amount of clinical and demographic metadata varied by source and participant and was provided uncurated.

The sequence links TRBV11-2 to TRBJ2-3, with 7 central nucleotides matching TRBD2. The specimen was peripheral blood. The sequence was obtained from a man aged 60 to 69 with active COVID-19. CDR3 reads: CASSLGGGRTDTQYF. The sequence in DNA is TGTGCCAGCAGCTTAGGTGGCGGGAGAACCGATACGCAGTATTTT.